The text below deals with one T cell receptor beta chain. Which antigen it targets is not known. No base-level quality is on record; no much larger clone is a single base apart. Each clonotype received, on average, about 9.7x coverage in deep resolution sequencing performed on a MiSeq, where the target depth lay between 1 in 1 million and 1 in 200,000 T cells. The immunoSEQ hsTCRB Kit was used to generate TCR beta libraries. As for the original processing: The data were analyzed with ImmunoSEQ Analyzer and ImmunoSEQ Data Assistant, and V, D and J gene assignments followed IMGT definitions. Clonality was computed as one minus normalized Shannon entropy of productive rearrangement frequencies, ranging from 0 to 1. Only overrepresented clonotypes making up at least 0.05% of the repertoire of each patient were included in the public clonotype analysis. Around 12 age-matched healthy donor repertoires from immuneACCESS were used as controls for clonality. TCRdb mirrors the immuneACCESS table, restricted to in-frame sequences. Some clones are absent from its copies; in checked studies, under half trace to an unresolved V gene, and the reason for the others is unknown. From that table come the V and J calls and clone size; the DNA was used to work out D and trimming. The sample data list about 330,000 clones, and over 55% of these were observed just once. The ten largest account for around 6.6% of the sample.

V lost 3 bases and J lost 2 bases; the stretch between them is 11 bases long. Per the germline V gene, KGHSH is the CDR1 and LQKENI is the CDR2. The CDR3 holds 14 amino acids from the cysteine to the phenylalanine. Of all the DNA, just the CDR3 is kept, 42 bases in frame from base 1. This sample is part of a study of cytotoxic CD8 clonotypes in ibrutinib-treated CLL listed by TCRdb under 2021. About the investigation overall: In this cohort, about 16 patients were treatment-naive and ten to eleven were relapsed/refractory, while some 17 had unmutated IGHV. Partial responses were observed in roughly 24 patients and complete responses in 2; after a median follow-up of roughly 62 months, remission was maintained in approximately 14 patients and progression was observed in about twelve. Samples at response were collected after a median of 12 months of treatment, with a range of roughly 6 to 40 months. Samples averaged around 280,000 productive templates and 90,000 to 100,000 productive rearrangements. Longitudinal samples were obtainable from about 30% of the 86 participants in the trial. Cryopreserved peripheral blood mononuclear cells were obtained prior to treatment, at the time of response, and at either disease progression or sustained remission. Patients were still on ibrutinib when every remission and progressive disease sample was collected.

Around 2 micrograms of genomic DNA were extracted from cryopreserved PBMCs for TCR beta library preparation. Longitudinal blood samples from CLL patients on ibrutinib monotherapy underwent high-throughput TCR beta sequencing. Patients were enrolled in a phase 2 open-label single-center ibrutinib monotherapy trial. Study-wide conclusions, independent of this receptor: Baseline clonality exceeded that of age-matched healthy donors and correlated strongly with circulating CD8+ T-cell counts. Sampling times were not matched between patients in sustained remission and patients whose disease was progressing, and lymph node repertoires were not examined. Clonality increased at ibrutinib response, stayed stable in sustained remission, and fell back toward baseline at progression. Public clonotypes were rare and either shrank or stayed stable during treatment, and the rise in clonality at ibrutinib response reflected expansion of private clonotypes.

This receptor chain uses TRBV18 and TRBJ2-7; the D gene cannot be resolved reliably. Sequencing was performed on PBMCs, taken after 36 months of ibrutinib treatment. The clonotype was recovered from a human donor with chronic lymphocytic leukemia. The CDR3 in this case is CASSPTQTTYEQYF. DNA sequence: TGTGCCAGCTCACCGACACAAACCACCTACGAGCAGTACTTC. Full variable domain (CDR3 extended with the reference TRBV18 and TRBJ2-7 proteins): NAGVMQNPRHLVRRRGQEARLRCSPMKGHSHVYWYRQLPEEGLKFMVYLQKENIIDESGMPKERFSAEFPKEGPSILRIQQVVRGDSAAYFCASSPTQTTYEQYFGPGTRLTVT.